These 15 T cell receptor beta chains originate from one sample sequenced in a study of shared clonotypes between healthy human individuals. Profiled with immunoSEQ multiplex PCR; TCRdb holds only in-frame clones, not every one. The table records approximately 2.4 million clones, under 97% of them present only once. The sequenced sample consisted of naive CD4+ T cells sorted from blood. The subset is: CD45RA+ positively selected. Source of these receptors: a man aged 18 to 30 in good health.

This chain links TRBV7-2 with TRBJ2-5; no clear D. Trimming took off 5 bases at V and 5 bases at J, with 12 bases between the two ends. The CDR3 length is 13 residues. Germline CDR1 is SGHTA and CDR2 is FQGNSA. CDR3 amino acids: CASSPGGWETQYF. The DNA of the CDR3 is TGTGCCAGCAGCCCCGGCGGATGGGAGACCCAGTACTTC.

This chain joins TRBV10-3 and TRBJ1-3; 7 nucleotides line up with TRBD1. With 6 bases clipped from V and 0 bases from J, the junction kept 2 bases outside the gene matches. Germline-derived CDR1 and CDR2 are ENHRY and SYGVKD. This CDR3 is built from 14 residues. CDR3 sequence: CAISGTASGNTIYF. Written as DNA, the CDR3 is TGTGCCATCAGCGGGACAGCCTCTGGAAACACCATATATTTT.

The genes are TRBV4-3 and TRBJ1-1; D may be TRBD1 (5 bases). Germline V lookup: CDR1 LGHNA, CDR2 YSLEER. V was shortened by 0 bases and J by 5 bases, with 13 bases between the two germline ends. This CDR3 region has 15 residues. The CDR3 nucleotides are TGCGCCAGCAGCCAAGAGGTGTTAGGGGTTACTGAAGCTTTCTTT. Its translation: CASSQEVLGVTEAFF.

The V gene is TRBV11-2, the J gene TRBJ1-1, with D hard to call. This CDR3 comprises 12 residues. Trimming shortened V by 3 bases and J by 3 bases, and 5 bases separated the two germline ends. Germline CDR1 SGHAT, CDR2 FQNNGV. The CDR3 nucleotides are TGTGCCAGCAGCTTCGCGGACACTGAAGCTTTCTTT. This sequence encodes CASSFADTEAFF.

The V and J genes are TRBV5-4 and TRBJ2-4, with 10 nucleotides matching TRBD1. The germline V gene has CDR1 SGHNT and CDR2 YYREEE (reference sequence). The V and J ends lost 4 bases and 4 bases, in that order; junction bases with no gene match: 5. The length of the CDR3 is 15 residues. The CDR3 sequence is CASSAPGQGKNIQYF. CDR3 nucleotides: TGTGCCAGCAGCGCACCGGGACAGGGGAAAAACATTCAGTACTTC.

For this clone: Other nucleotide sequences from this sample produce the same CDR3. This chain joins TRBV9 and TRBJ2-5; TRBD2 might be the D (6 bases). This CDR3 has 13 residues. Germline V gene data show CDR1 as SGDLS and CDR2 as YYNGEE. The ends were cut back, 3 bases at V and 5 bases at J, with 11 bases in the middle. The CDR3: CASSATGVETQYF. DNA for the CDR3: TGTGCCAGCAGCGCCACGGGGGTGGAGACCCAGTACTTC.

The chain uses TRBV28 and TRBJ1-2, with 9 bases fitting TRBD1. The length of the CDR3 is 14 residues. The V gene's germline CDR1 is MDHEN and CDR2 SYDVKM. Trimming removed 5 bases from V and 5 bases from J; junction bases left unmatched: 6. The DNA of the CDR3 is TGTGCCAGCAGTCGACAGGGGGGTGGGTATGGCTACACCTTC. Translating gives CASSRQGGGYGYTF.

To note about this clone: Other DNA sequences in the same sample also yield this CDR3. Written as DNA, the CDR3 is TGTGCCAGCAGCTTAGACGGGTCCTACAATGAGCAGTTCTTC. Its protein is CASSLDGSYNEQFF. The chain carries TRBV7-9 and TRBJ2-1; D gene unclear. CDR1 and CDR2 (germline): SEHNR, FQNEAQ (reference sequence). V was cut by 1 base and J by 1 base, with 5 bases left in between. The CDR3 runs to 14 residues.

The chain has TRBV9 and TRBJ2-2; perhaps TRBD1 as D (5 bases). V was pared by 0 bases and J by 3 bases, with 9 bases between. CDR1 is SGDLS, CDR2 YYNGEE, per germline. The CDR3 is made up of 15 amino acids. CDR3 region: CASSVVGAYTGELFF. The DNA of the CDR3 is TGTGCCAGCAGCGTAGTAGGGGCGTACACCGGGGAGCTGTTTTTT. Supplemented by reference TRBV9 and TRBJ2-2, the full variable domain reads DSGVTQTPKHLITATGQRVTLRCSPRSGDLSVYWYQQSLDQGLQFLIQYYNGEERAKGNILERFSAQQFPDLHSELNLSSLELGDSALYFCASSVVGAYTGELFFGEGSRLTVL.

The J gene is TRBJ2-4, the V gene TRBV12-5; 10 nucleotides align to TRBD2. After removal of 3 bases from V and 2 bases from J, the junction contained 1 base not matched to a gene. The CDR3 contains 15 residues. Germline CDR1 and CDR2: LGHNT and FRNRAP. The CDR3 sequence: CASGLAGGPKNIQYF. CDR3 nucleotides: TGTGCTAGTGGTTTAGCGGGAGGGCCCAAAAACATTCAGTACTTC. Full variable domain (outside the CDR3, taken from reference TRBV12-5 and TRBJ2-4): DARVTQTPRHKVTEMGQEVTMRCQPILGHNTVFWYRQTMMQGLELLAYFRNRAPLDDSGMPKDRFSAEMPDATLATLKIQPSEPRDSAVYFCASGLAGGPKNIQYFGAGTRLSVL.

Details on this clone: Other DNA sequences from this sample encode an identical CDR3 as well. The chain has TRBV28 and TRBJ1-1, with TRBD1 as a possible D gene (5 bases). From germline, CDR1 is MDHEN and CDR2 SYDVKM. Trimming stripped 3 bases from V and 7 bases from J, with 6 bases between. CDR3 length: 11 amino acids. This chain's CDR3 is CASSLGREAFF. CDR3 bases: TGTGCCAGCAGTTTGGGGCGTGAAGCTTTCTTT.

V gene TRBV18 combines with J gene TRBJ2-7; possibly TRBD2 for D (6 bases). The length of the CDR3 is 15 residues. The V and J ends lost 3 bases and 2 bases respectively, with 14 bases between them. The germline V gene encodes CDR1 KGHSH and CDR2 LQKENI. CDR3: CASSPSEGFAYEQYF. The DNA for the CDR3 is TGTGCCAGCTCACCTTCGGAGGGGTTTGCCTACGAGCAGTACTTC.

V usage is TRBV2 and J usage is TRBJ2-7, with D possibly being TRBD2 (7 bases). From germline, CDR1 is SNHLY and CDR2 FYNNEI. Trimming removed 4 bases from V and 6 bases from J, with 16 bases in between. The CDR3 runs to 14 residues. The CDR3 protein is CASSARGLGLEQYF. The CDR3 DNA is TGTGCCAGCAGTGCGCGGGGGCTGGGCCTCGAGCAGTACTTC.

The chain carries TRBV6-5 and TRBJ2-3; D is perhaps TRBD1 (6 bases). Germline CDR1 and CDR2: MNHEY and SVGAGI. V lost 6 bases, J lost 5 bases, and 12 bases lay in between. This CDR3 comprises 13 residues. The CDR3 is CASRRGSGDTQYF. CDR3 sequence (DNA): TGTGCCAGCAGAAGGGGGTCGGGAGATACGCAGTATTTT.

The rearrangement links TRBV10-1 to TRBJ1-2; D remains unclear. This CDR3 comprises 14 residues. The V and J ends lost 3 bases and 5 bases respectively, with 13 bases between them. Germline V gene sequence: CDR1 WNHNN, CDR2 SYGVQD (reference sequence). CDR3 sequence: CASSEQPPRYGYTF. CDR3 bases: TGCGCCAGCAGTGAACAGCCCCCCCGATATGGCTACACCTTC.